Following are 29 T cell receptor beta chains from one sample sequenced in a study of vaccination and CD4 T cells after COVID-19. The Oncomine TCR Beta short-read assay sequenced DNA from cultured CD4+ T cells. TCRdb independently ran MiXCR on the PCR reads; one entry per CDR3 protein. The sample has fewer than 15,000 distinct CDR3 sequences, roughly 62% seen once. No antigen has been identified for these receptors. Treatment of the sample: approximately 10-day PBMC culture with coronavirus spike peptide pools or control peptides (ViraFEST assay). The source material was CD4+ T cells from blood, cultured in vitro. These receptors were obtained from a human donor who had recovered from COVID-19.

The chain carries TRBV20-1 and TRBJ1-1; D is undetermined. The CDR3 is 13 residues long. Trimming shortened V by 5 bases and J by 1 base, and 11 bases separated the two germline ends. Germline V gives CDR1 DFQATT, CDR2 SNEGSKA (reference sequence). This chain's CDR3 is CSAFRAQNTEAFF. CDR3 coding DNA: TGCAGTGCTTTCCGGGCCCAGAACACTGAAGCTTTCTTT.

The V gene is TRBV27, the J gene TRBJ2-7, with 8 bases matching TRBD2. V shed 2 bases, J shed 6 bases, and the junction held 3 bases outside the gene matches. CDR3 length: 13 residues. Per the germline V gene, CDR1 is MNHEY and CDR2 is SMNVEV (reference sequence). The CDR3: CASSLGLAGEQYF. In DNA, the CDR3 is TGTGCCAGCAGTTTAGGACTAGCCGGCGAGCAGTACTTC.

This clonotype occurred a few times. V is TRBV20-1 and J is TRBJ2-1; 8 bases fit TRBD2. Germline V CDR1 and CDR2: DFQATT, SNEGSKA (reference sequence). J gave up 7 bases and V 3 bases, and 11 bases lay outside the gene matches. This CDR3 has 15 amino acids. The CDR3 DNA is TGCAGTGCTAGGCCGGGACTAGGGGTGGGTAATGAGCAGTTCTTC. Translation gives CSARPGLGVGNEQFF.

The chain carries TRBV11-1 and TRBJ1-1, with a weak D call TRBD1 (5 bases). CDR3 length: 14 residues. Germline lookup yields CDR1 SGHAT and CDR2 FQDESV (reference sequence). V shed 6 bases and J shed 4 bases, with 15 bases lying between them. The CDR3 DNA reads TGTGCCAGCAGACTCGGGGCGAGGGGCACTGAAGCTTTCTTT. This codes for CASRLGARGTEAFF.

This clonotype was detected a few times. The chain employs TRBV20-1 and TRBJ2-5; D gene unclear. Per germline, CDR1 DFQATT and CDR2 SNEGSKA (reference sequence). This CDR3 spans 13 amino acids. The V and J ends lost 5 bases and 5 bases respectively, with 15 bases between them. CDR3 nucleotides: TGCAGTGCTCTTGCCCTAGGAAAGGAGACCCAGTACTTC. This sequence encodes CSALALGKETQYF.

This chain joins TRBV19 and TRBJ1-4; D unclear. The CDR3 is 16 residues long. CDR1 is LNHDA and CDR2 is SQIVND in the germline V gene (reference sequence). V was pared by 0 bases and J by 0 bases, with 8 bases between. The CDR3 spells CASSIEDGATNEKLFF. CDR3 coding DNA: TGTGCCAGTAGTATAGAGGACGGTGCAACTAATGAAAAACTGTTTTTT.

This clonotype turned up a few times. The chain joins TRBV6-2 or TRBV6-3 to TRBJ2-7; D not resolved. The germline V gene has CDR1 MNHEY and CDR2 SVGEGT. This CDR3 has 13 residues. The V and J ends lost 4 bases and 3 bases respectively, with 10 bases between them. DNA of the CDR3: TGTGCCAGCAGTTTGGTGGCAGTCTACGAGCAGTACTTC. Translation gives CASSLVAVYEQYF.

This clonotype was detected once. The chain employs TRBV19 and TRBJ1-5; 7 bases are a match to TRBD1. V trimming: 5 bases; J trimming: 0 bases; junction bases outside the gene matches: 7. The CDR3 has 16 amino acids. Germline V CDR1 and CDR2: LNHDA, SQIVND (reference sequence). Here the CDR3 DNA reads TGTGCCAGTAGTTCTCAGGGGGGAGTTAGCAATCAGCCCCAGCATTTT. It encodes CASSSQGGVSNQPQHF.

The CDR3 protein is CASSLRGLAGASEQFF. CDR3 bases: TGTGCCAGCAGTTTACGGGGGCTAGCGGGAGCATCTGAGCAGTTCTTC. The rearrangement links TRBV12-3 or TRBV12-4 to TRBJ2-1; 10 bases agree with TRBD2. This CDR3 has 16 amino acids. Trimming removed 2 bases from V and 9 bases from J; junction bases left unmatched: 10.

V and J are TRBV27 and TRBJ2-7, with TRBD2 identical over 8 bases. The germline V gene has CDR1 MNHEY and CDR2 SMNVEV (reference sequence). V lost 3 bases and J lost 5; bases outside the gene matches: 9. The CDR3 consists of 15 residues. This CDR3 reads CASSFLIAGKDEQYF. The CDR3 nucleotides are TGTGCCAGCAGTTTCTTGATAGCGGGAAAGGACGAGCAGTACTTC.

This chain uses TRBV6-1 with TRBJ2-2; D possibly corresponds to TRBD1 (5 bases). The germline V gene encodes CDR1 MNHNS and CDR2 SASEGT. The CDR3 is 15 residues long. Trimming stripped 5 bases from V and 1 base from J, with 11 bases between. CDR3 bases: TGTGCCAGCAGTAAAAAGACAGAGAACACCGGGGAGCTGTTTTTT. It encodes CASSKKTENTGELFF.

By proportion, this clonotype is large (0.1 to 1%). The V and J genes are TRBV12-5 and TRBJ1-5; no clear D gene. The CDR3 is 13 amino acids. CDR1 and CDR2 (germline): LGHNT, FRNRAP. Deletions cut 5 bases from V and 7 bases from J, with 12 bases between. The chain's CDR3 is CASGLQGSQPQHF. The CDR3 DNA reads TGTGCTAGTGGTCTCCAAGGGTCCCAGCCCCAGCATTTT.

This sequence joins TRBV7-2 and TRBJ1-2; D ambiguous. Germline CDR1 and CDR2: SGHTA and FQGNSA. The CDR3 extends over 12 amino acids. V was pared by 4 bases and J by 4 bases, with 7 bases between. The CDR3 here is CASSSQFYGYTF. CDR3 bases: TGTGCCAGCAGCTCCCAGTTCTATGGCTACACCTTC.

This sequence joins TRBV6-1 and TRBJ2-5; TRBD2 might be the D (6 bases). V lost 6 bases and J lost 4, with 18 bases in between. Germline V gene data show CDR1 as MNHNS and CDR2 as SASEGT. The CDR3 runs to 15 residues. The DNA for the CDR3 is TGTGCCAGCAGAGCAACGGGAGCCGCAGGAGAGACCCAGTACTTC. Amino acid sequence: CASRATGAAGETQYF.

The chain is built from TRBV30 and TRBJ1-5; tentatively, D is TRBD1 (5 bases). Germline V CDR1 and CDR2: GTSNPN, SVGIG (reference sequence). Between the trimmed V and J ends, which lost 3 bases and 1 base, there was a span of 16 bases. This CDR3 spans 16 amino acids. DNA of the CDR3: TGTGCCTGGAGCCCCTGGGGGGGGACGAGCAATCAGCCCCAGCATTTT. Its protein is CAWSPWGGTSNQPQHF.

The chain couples TRBV7-3 to TRBJ2-7, with 7 bases that match TRBD1. There are 22 residues in the CDR3. V shed 1 base and J 3 bases; nucleotides not matched to a gene: 27. The V gene's germline CDR1 is SGHTA and CDR2 FQGTGA. CDR3 sequence (DNA): TGTGCCAGCAGCTTAAGCCCCGGGGTAGAGCGGTGCCCTTGGGACAGTTACTACGAGCAGTACTTC. This encodes CASSLSPGVERCPWDSYYEQYF.

This rearrangement joins TRBV29-1 to TRBJ1-3; perhaps TRBD1 as D (5 bases). Germline-derived CDR1 and CDR2 are SQVTM and ANQGSEA. Trimming pared 7 bases from V and 2 bases from J, leaving 9 bases between. The CDR3 totals 12 residues. CDR3 protein: CSAQDTGNTIYF. The CDR3 region has the DNA TGCAGCGCCCAGGACACTGGAAACACCATATATTTT.

A single count supports this clonotype. This sequence joins TRBV4-1 and TRBJ2-3; 16 positions match TRBD2. J lost 5 bases, V lost 0 bases, and 5 bases had no gene match. The CDR3 loop spans 18 amino acids. Germline loops: CDR1 MGHRA, CDR2 YSYEKL. CDR3 nucleotides: TGCGCCAGCAGCCAAGACCGGGGACTAGCGGGAGGGTTAGATACGCAGTATTTT. Its translation is CASSQDRGLAGGLDTQYF.

V usage is TRBV28 and J usage is TRBJ1-5, with 10 bases matching TRBD1. This CDR3 contains 16 residues. CDR1 and CDR2 (germline): MDHEN, SYDVKM. V lost 5 bases and J lost 3; bases outside the gene matches: 7. The CDR3 loop is CASSPRDRGSNQPQHF. The CDR3 region has the DNA TGTGCCAGCAGTCCCCGGGACAGGGGATCCAATCAGCCCCAGCATTTT.

This rearrangement joins TRBV6-4 to TRBJ2-2; D possibly corresponds to TRBD2 (5 bases). Looked up from germline, CDR1 is MRHNA and CDR2 is SNTAGT. Trimming removed 7 bases at V and 1 base at J, with 13 bases between. The CDR3 has 15 residues. The CDR3 loop is CASKEEWGNTGELFF. In nucleotides, the CDR3 is TGTGCCAGCAAGGAGGAATGGGGGAACACCGGGGAGCTGTTTTTT.

V and J are TRBV6-1 and TRBJ2-1; D gene ambiguous. With 5 bases removed from V and 6 bases from J, the gap between germline ends came to 17 bases. The CDR3 extends over 15 amino acids. Germline loops: CDR1 MNHNS, CDR2 SASEGT. Written as DNA, the CDR3 is TGTGCCAGCAGTACCTCTCGGGTATGGGGCAATGAGCAGTTCTTC. It specifies CASSTSRVWGNEQFF.

The chain joins TRBV5-4 to TRBJ2-7, with 11 nucleotides matching TRBD1. J gave up 3 bases and V 0 bases, and 14 bases lay outside the gene matches. The CDR3 loop spans 19 amino acids. Germline V gives CDR1 SGHNT, CDR2 YYREEE (reference sequence). The CDR3 coding sequence is TGTGCCAGCAGCTTGGTCCCATCATCTCCGGGACAGGGGGGCTACGAGCAGTACTTC. It translates to CASSLVPSSPGQGGYEQYF.

DNA of the CDR3: TGTGCCAGTACCAGACAGGATCTTTATGGCTACACCTTC. Translation gives CASTRQDLYGYTF. The chain is built from TRBV19 and TRBJ1-2; D might be TRBD1 (6 bases). The CDR3 spans 13 residues. V was cut by 7 bases and J by 5 bases, with 14 bases left in between. Germline V gene data show CDR1 as LNHDA and CDR2 as SQIVND (reference sequence).

By proportion, this clonotype is medium-sized (0.01 to 0.1%). The J gene is TRBJ2-1, the V gene TRBV2; 10 positions match TRBD2. The CDR3 totals 18 residues. In germline, CDR1 is SNHLY, CDR2 FYNNEI. V shed 4 bases and J 7 bases; nucleotides not matched to a gene: 16. This CDR3 reads CASSALRLLTSGLNEQFF. CDR3 in DNA: TGTGCCAGCAGTGCACTGCGCCTTCTGACTAGCGGGCTTAATGAGCAGTTCTTC.

The chain links TRBV5-4 to TRBJ1-2; possible D gene TRBD1, 6 bases. Deletions cut 5 bases from V and 6 bases from J, with 17 bases between. CDR3 length: 14 amino acids. Germline loops: CDR1 SGHNT, CDR2 YYREEE (reference sequence). The CDR3 bases are TGTGCCAGCAGGCCTACACAGGGCCCGGATGGCTACACCTTC. This sequence encodes CASRPTQGPDGYTF.

This clonotype rates as large. V gene TRBV10-1 combines with J gene TRBJ2-4, with 9 bases matching TRBD2. The CDR3 loop spans 13 amino acids. V dropped 6 bases and J dropped 5; count of bases not matched to a gene: 2. CDR1 is WNHNN, CDR2 SYGVQD, per germline (reference sequence). CDR3 loop: CASRGLAQNIQYF. CDR3 nucleotide sequence: TGCGCCAGCAGGGGACTAGCACAAAACATTCAGTACTTC.

This chain joins TRBV6-5 and TRBJ1-6; D is ambiguous. The germline V and J ends were trimmed by 2 bases and 6 bases, with 14 bases remaining between them. The CDR3 consists of 16 residues. Germline V lookup: CDR1 MNHEY, CDR2 SVGAGI. Here the CDR3 DNA reads TGTGCCAGCAGTTACGAGGAACAGTACCTTAATTCACCCCTCCACTTT. Translated, it gives CASSYEEQYLNSPLHF.

This chain links TRBV5-5 with TRBJ1-5; TRBD1 matches 7 bases. The germline V gene encodes CDR1 SGHKS and CDR2 YYEKEE (reference sequence). J was trimmed by 2 bases and V by 4 bases; bases with no gene match: 6. The CDR3 runs 15 residues. CDR3 sequence (DNA): TGTGCCAGCAGCCGCGGGACAGTGGGCAATCAGCCCCAGCATTTT. Translation: CASSRGTVGNQPQHF.

This chain connects TRBV10-3 to TRBJ1-1; no firm D call. CDR3 length equals 16 residues. Germline lookup yields CDR1 ENHRY and CDR2 SYGVKD. V was clipped by 0 bases and J by 4 bases, with 15 bases between them. CDR3 coding DNA: TGTGCCATCAGTGAGTCGGAAAGGTCAGCGGGCACTGAAGCTTTCTTT. Translated: CAISESERSAGTEAFF.